This record covers a single T cell receptor beta chain. The antigen is unknown. This sample was taken from a study of shared clonotypes between healthy human individuals. There are 15 residues in the CDR3. Trimming took 0 bases from V and 0 from J, leaving 9 bases between them. In germline, CDR1 is SGHDT, CDR2 YYEEEE. All participating donors were Caucasian adults from Nashville, Tennessee. The study separated CD4+ cells into CD45RA+ naive and CD45RA-negative memory subsets. Findings and limits, study-wide: When compared with the clonotypes that were shared by all four sorted-subset donors, the non-shared clonotypes turned out to have lower generation probabilities.

In the original analysis: From ImmunoSEQ came sequences covering only the junction and carrying no quality scores, so filtering differed. TCRdb's table, derived via immunoSEQ multiplex PCR, lists solely in-frame clones and lacks some. V and J calls plus clone size are reproduced from that table; the DNA served to infer D and trimming. The table lists about 1 million clones, about 80% of them singletons. This sequence joins TRBV5-6 and TRBJ1-1; the D gene is possibly TRBD1 (5 bases). The sequenced material came from memory CD4+ T cells from PBMCs. Subset indicated: CD45RA-negative fraction. This sequence was found in a man aged 18 to 29 in good health. Some clones in this sample may be carry-over from other donors' samples. In DNA form, the CDR3 reads TGTGCCAGCAGCTTGGAGGGGAGCTTGAACACTGAAGCTTTCTTT. It yields the protein CASSLEGSLNTEAFF. Complete variable domain (other parts from reference TRBV5-6 and TRBJ1-1): DAGVTQSPTHLIKTRGQQVTLRCSPKSGHDTVSWYQQALGQGPQFIFQYYEEEERQRGNFPDRFSGHQFPNYSSELNVNALLLGDSALYLCASSLEGSLNTEAFFGQGTRLTVV.